This TCR beta chain appears in the sequencing data of a study of identifying expanded T cells in peripheral blood. V shed 2 bases, J shed 3 bases, and the junction held 2 bases outside the gene matches. Germline V CDR1 and CDR2: KGHSH, LQKENI. This CDR3 comprises 14 residues. Sequenced by immunoSEQ multiplex PCR; TCRdb stores in-frame clones only, minus some. The table shows about 97,000 clones, with around 88% occurring only once. The TCR sequence derives from a person aged 18-70 years in good health. The chain has TRBV18 and TRBJ1-1; 8 bases match TRBD1. Sample: blood. CDR3 sequence: CASSPRGQDTEAFF. As DNA, the CDR3 is TGTGCCAGCTCACCAAGGGGACAGGACACTGAAGCTTTCTTT.